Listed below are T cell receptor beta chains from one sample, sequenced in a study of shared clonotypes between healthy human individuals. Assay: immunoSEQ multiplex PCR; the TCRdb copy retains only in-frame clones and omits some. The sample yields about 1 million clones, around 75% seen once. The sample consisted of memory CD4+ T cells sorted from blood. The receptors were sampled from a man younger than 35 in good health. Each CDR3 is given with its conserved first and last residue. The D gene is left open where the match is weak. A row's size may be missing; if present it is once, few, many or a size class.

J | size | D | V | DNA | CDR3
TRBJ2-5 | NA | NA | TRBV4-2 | TGTGCCAGCAGCCAAGACCCGCCCACAGTGGGGTCAGAGACCCAGTACTTC | CASSQDPPTVGSETQYF
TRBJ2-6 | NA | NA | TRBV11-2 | TGTGCCAGCAGCTTAGATTCGGCGAGGTCCAACGTCCTGACTTTC | CASSLDSARSNVLTF
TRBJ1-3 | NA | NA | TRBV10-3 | TGTGCCATCAGGGAGGCAACCTCTGGAAACACCATATATTTT | CAIREATSGNTIYF
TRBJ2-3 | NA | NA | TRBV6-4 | TGTGCCAGCAGTTTGGGGACCGGGGGCACAGATACGCAGTATTTT | CASSLGTGGTDTQYF
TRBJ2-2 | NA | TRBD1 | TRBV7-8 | TGTGCCAGCAGCAGACGGGACAGGGCTAGCACCGGGGAGCTGTTTTTT | CASSRRDRASTGELFF
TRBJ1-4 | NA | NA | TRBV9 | TGTGCCAGCAGCGTTACAGGCCTGGGAGAAAAACTGTTTTTT | CASSVTGLGEKLFF
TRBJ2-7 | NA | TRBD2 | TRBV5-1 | TGCGCCAGCAGCTTTAGCGGGGGAGAGCAGTACTTC | CASSFSGGEQYF
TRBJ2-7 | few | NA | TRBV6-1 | TGTGCCAGCAGACGCCTTGGGGGCGTGTACGAGCAGTACTTC | CASRRLGGVYEQYF
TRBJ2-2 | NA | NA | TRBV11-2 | TGTGCCAGCAGCTTAGATCTCGCCGGGGAGCTGTTTTTT | CASSLDLAGELFF
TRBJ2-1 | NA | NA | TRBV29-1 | TGCAGCACCGAAGGGGAAATTTCGAGTGAGCAGTTCTTC | CSTEGEISSEQFF
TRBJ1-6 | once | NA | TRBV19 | TGTGCCAGTACTCCGGAACTATTGAATTCGGGTTCACCCCTCCACTTT | CASTPELLNSGSPLHF
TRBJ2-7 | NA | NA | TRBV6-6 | TGTGCCAGCAGTTACTCGAACAGGGTCGTGGAGCAGTACTTC | CASSYSNRVVEQYF
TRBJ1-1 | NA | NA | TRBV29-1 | TGCAGCGTTGATGGTCAGAACACTGAAGCTTTCTTT | CSVDGQNTEAFF
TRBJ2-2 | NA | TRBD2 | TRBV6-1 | TGTGCCAGCAGACGGGACTACGGGAACACCGGGGAGCTGTTTTTT | CASRRDYGNTGELFF
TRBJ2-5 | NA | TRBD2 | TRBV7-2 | TGTGCCAGCAGCTTGTCAAGAGCGGGAGGAGAGACCCAGTACTTC | CASSLSRAGGETQYF